The clone carrying this TCR beta chain was seen a few times. The same CDR3 can be traced to other DNA sequences in this sample. Germline V CDR1 and CDR2: SGHTA, FQGNSA. CDR3 length: 15 residues. Trimming pared 1 base from V and 2 bases from J, leaving 8 bases between. After isolation, RNA underwent reverse transcription to generate cDNA as the sequencing template. Profiling relied on immunoSEQ multiplex PCR, and the TCRdb table lists in-frame clones only, not all of them. Among around 19,000 clones listed, approximately 59% were seen once. The treatment here: oral pan-JAK inhibitor, 5-10 mg twice daily. Researchers took lesional scalp punch biopsies and peripheral blood from people who were alopecia areata patients. These data originate in a study of CD8+ T cells in alopecia areata.

The rearrangement uses TRBV7-2 and TRBJ2-2; no clear D. Sequences were derived from skin, sampled at week 4, from a patient treated with tofacitinib. This sequence was found in a human donor with alopecia areata. DNA of the CDR3: TGTGCCAGCAGCTTAGGGTTGTTCAACACCGGGGAGCTGTTTTTT. Amino acids: CASSLGLFNTGELFF.